The clone carrying this T cell receptor (beta chain) has a handful of counts. The CDR3 covers 14 residues. Germline values: CDR1 SNHLY, CDR2 FYNNEI. V dropped 8 bases and J dropped 4; count of bases not matched to a gene: 2. This entry belongs to a study of blood T cells in healthy people across ages. It was with a sample-barcoded 5' primer and a J-beta primer mix that a second PCR of about 6 to 12 cycles was run. Tags on each cDNA molecule came from a template-switch adaptor with 12 random nucleotides. A single record per CDR3 protein comes from TCRdb applying MiXCR to the 5' RACE reads. This table has about 1.7 million distinct CDR3 sequences, 25% to 30% appearing once.

The sample taken for sequencing was blood. V usage is TRBV2 and J usage is TRBJ2-1; 13 bases are a match to TRBD2. This clonotype was obtained from a woman aged 30 to 39 in good health. CDR3 residues: CASGTSGAYNEQFF. The DNA of the CDR3 is TGTGCCAGCGGGACTAGCGGGGCGTACAATGAGCAGTTCTTC.